The clone carrying this T cell receptor beta chain has just one count. These data originate in a study of brain T cells in children with intractable seizures. The protocol was immunoSEQ multiplex PCR, while the TCRdb copy is restricted to in-frame clones and leaves out a portion. The sample has roughly 80,000 clones; roughly 89% are singletons. Germline CDR1 is SNHLY and CDR2 is FYNNEI. V was shortened by 4 bases and J by 0 bases, with 9 bases between the two germline ends. The CDR3 consists of 14 residues. V gene TRBV2 combines with J gene TRBJ2-5; D unresolved. Specimen: peripheral blood, collected at surgery. The sequence was collected from a girl aged 2-10 years with Rasmussen encephalitis and intractable seizures. The CDR3 here is CASSAARYQETQYF. The CDR3 nucleotides are TGTGCCAGCAGTGCAGCGAGGTACCAAGAGACCCAGTACTTC.